Presented here are 9 T cell receptor beta chains from one specimen sequenced in a study of shared clonotypes between healthy human individuals. Profiling relied on immunoSEQ multiplex PCR, and the TCRdb table lists in-frame clones only, not all of them. The sample records more than 2 million clones, just over 90% being singletons. Cells designated naive CD8 were CD45RO-negative and were positively selected for CCR7, with terminally differentiated effector memory CD45RA+ cells excluded. The sample was naive CD8+ T cells from PBMCs. All receptors come from a young man in good health. Some clones in this sample may be carry-over from other donors' samples.

In regard to this clone: This sample also contains other DNA sequences that code for the same CDR3. The chain combines TRBV29-1 with TRBJ1-2; D unresolved. The CDR3 spans 13 residues. CDR1 is SQVTM and CDR2 is ANQGSEA in the germline V gene. Trimming cost V 0 bases and J 4 bases, with 9 bases left between them. The CDR3 loop reads CSVEDRGGYGYTF. The CDR3 coding sequence is TGCAGCGTTGAAGATCGGGGTGGCTATGGCTACACCTTC.

As concerns this clone: The same CDR3 can be traced to other DNA sequences in this sample. V gene TRBV27 combines with J gene TRBJ2-7, with 7 bases matching TRBD1. The CDR3 length is 14 residues. Per germline, CDR1 MNHEY and CDR2 SMNVEV (reference sequence). Unmatched junction bases numbered 6, after V lost 5 bases and J lost 2 bases. Written as DNA, the CDR3 is TGTGCCAGCAGTCCACGACAGGGTACCTACGAGCAGTACTTC. Translation gives CASSPRQGTYEQYF.

This clone was seen a handful of times. This sequence joins TRBV28 and TRBJ2-1; possible D gene TRBD2, 6 bases. The V end lost 3 bases, the J end lost 3 bases, and 15 bases lay between the germline ends. From germline, CDR1 is MDHEN and CDR2 SYDVKM. The CDR3 consists of 16 residues. The CDR3 loop is CASSFSSVYYYNEQFF. The CDR3 bases are TGTGCCAGCAGTTTCTCTAGCGTTTACTACTACAATGAGCAGTTCTTC.

V usage is TRBV11-2 and J usage is TRBJ2-2; TRBD1 matches at 7 bases. With V trimmed by 1 base and J by 4 bases, 6 bases remained unmatched. Germline CDR1 and CDR2: SGHAT and FQNNGV. The length of the CDR3 is 16 residues. CDR3 DNA sequence: TGTGCCAGCAGCTTAGGAAGGGGGCTCTTCACCGGGGAGCTGTTTTTT. Translating it yields CASSLGRGLFTGELFF.

As to this clone: Other nucleotide sequences from this sample produce the same CDR3. This sequence joins TRBV19 and TRBJ2-7, with unresolved D. The germline V gene encodes CDR1 LNHDA and CDR2 SQIVND (reference sequence). Trimming cost V 6 bases and J 3 bases, with 9 bases left between them. This CDR3 is built from 12 residues. In DNA form, the CDR3 reads TGTGCCAGTAGCCCGACAAGCTACGAGCAGTACTTC. Residues: CASSPTSYEQYF. Drawing the rest from reference TRBV19 and TRBJ2-7, the complete variable domain is DGGITQSPKYLFRKEGQNVTLSCEQNLNHDAMYWYRQDPGQGLRLIYYSQIVNDFQKGDIAEGYSVSREKKESFPLTVTSAQKNPTAFYLCASSPTSYEQYFGPGTRLTVT.

The V and J genes are TRBV7-2 and TRBJ2-3; no clear D. Germline-derived CDR1 and CDR2 are SGHTA and FQGNSA. Deletions cut 5 bases from V and 6 bases from J, with 24 bases between. The CDR3 sequence is 17 residues long. The CDR3 nucleotides read TGTGCCAGCAGCCCAGGTTTGACCGGGTCCCTTGAGGATACGCAGTATTTT. Amino acid sequence: CASSPGLTGSLEDTQYF.

The chain recombines TRBV9 with TRBJ2-1; the match to TRBD2 covers 11 bases. Germline V gene data show CDR1 as SGDLS and CDR2 as YYNGEE. The CDR3 consists of 15 residues. After removal of 3 bases from V and 5 bases from J, the junction contained 4 bases not matched to a gene. The CDR3 here is CASSARLAGNNEQFF. CDR3 coding DNA: TGTGCCAGCAGCGCCAGACTAGCGGGAAACAATGAGCAGTTCTTC.

The chain joins TRBV28 to TRBJ2-1; 10 nucleotides agree with TRBD1. Germline CDR1 reads MDHEN; CDR2 reads SYDVKM. CDR3 length equals 16 residues. The trim removed 6 bases at V and 3 bases at J, leaving 8 bases unmatched. The CDR3 loop reads CASSGRQGAFYNEQFF. DNA of the CDR3: TGTGCCAGCAGCGGTAGACAGGGGGCTTTCTACAATGAGCAGTTCTTC.

A remark on this clone: Other DNA sequences in the sample encode the same CDR3. This chain connects TRBV27 to TRBJ1-1, with D hard to call. Germline V lookup: CDR1 MNHEY, CDR2 SMNVEV (reference sequence). The V gene lost 2 bases and the J gene lost 4 bases, with 8 bases spanning the gap. CDR3 length equals 13 residues. The CDR3 DNA is TGTGCCAGCAGTTTACGGATTGGCACTGAAGCTTTCTTT. Protein product: CASSLRIGTEAFF.